Below, 27 T cell receptor beta chains from the same sample are listed, as sequenced in a study of OX40 agonist ivuxolimab in advanced cancers. TCRdb's copy holds only in-frame clones and misses some; the assay was immunoSEQ multiplex PCR. The sample carries about 89,000 clones, about 88% recorded once. The specimen was CD4+ or CD8+ T cells sorted from blood, collected in a trial of the OX40 agonist ivuxolimab. The source is an adult with an advanced solid tumor such as melanoma, head and neck, liver or kidney cancer.

This clone is a singleton in its sample. This rearrangement joins TRBV27 to TRBJ1-2, with D maybe TRBD1 (5 bases). CDR3 length equals 16 residues. CDR1 and CDR2 from the germline V gene are MNHEY and SMNVEV (reference sequence). The ends were cut back, 2 bases at V and 4 bases at J, with 17 bases in the middle. CDR3 bases: TGTGCCAGCAGTTTAAGGGGTTCTGGGGGTCTCTATGGCTACACCTTC. It codes for CASSLRGSGGLYGYTF.

CDR3 bases: TGTGCCAGTAACCCTTGGACAGGGGAGGGATATAGCAATCAGCCCCAGCATTTT. It yields the protein CASNPWTGEGYSNQPQHF. The chain recombines TRBV19 with TRBJ1-5; 9 bases align to TRBD1. The CDR3 is 18 residues long. Looked up from germline, CDR1 is LNHDA and CDR2 is SQIVND (reference sequence). The trim removed 7 bases at V and 0 bases at J, leaving 13 bases unmatched.

The V gene is TRBV7-9, the J gene TRBJ1-2, with D possibly matching TRBD1 (5 bases). This CDR3 has 13 amino acids. V was shortened by 0 bases and J by 7 bases, with 9 bases between the two germline ends. Per the germline V gene, CDR1 is SEHNR and CDR2 is FQNEAQ (reference sequence). CDR3 bases: TGTGCCAGCAGCTTAGCTCACAGGCCTGGCTACACCTTC. Its protein product is CASSLAHRPGYTF.

This chain connects TRBV7-9 to TRBJ2-5; no definite D call. The assigned J gene may be wrong: the sequence end matches TRBJ2-7 better. The V gene's germline CDR1 is SEHNR and CDR2 FQNEAQ (reference sequence). CDR3 length: 13 residues. CDR3: CASTYSTNYEQYF. CDR3 nucleotides: TGTGCCAGCACCTACTCTACTAACTACGAGCAGTACTTC.

The chain couples TRBV10-3 to TRBJ2-7, with D perhaps matching TRBD1 or TRBD2 (5 bases each). Trimming stripped 0 bases from V and 6 bases from J, with 15 bases between. Germline CDR1 and CDR2: ENHRY and SYGVKD. CDR3 length: 15 residues. The CDR3 DNA sequence: TGTGCCATCAGTGAGTCAGGGGAGTTTTCTTCCGAGCAGTACTTC. Translating gives CAISESGEFSSEQYF.

The chain recombines TRBV5-1 with TRBJ2-2; D remains ambiguous. This CDR3 spans 14 amino acids. Germline CDR1 is SGHRS and CDR2 is YFSETQ. Trimming left V 2 bases short and J 7 bases short, with 12 bases between. Here the CDR3 DNA reads TGCGCCAGCAGCTTCGAAGTAGGGATCGGGGAGCTGTTTTTT. Translated, it gives CASSFEVGIGELFF.

The rearrangement uses TRBV30 and TRBJ1-1, with D possibly being TRBD1 (6 bases). Looked up from germline, CDR1 is GTSNPN and CDR2 is SVGIG (reference sequence). The CDR3 extends over 12 amino acids. V was pared by 8 bases and J by 1 base, with 11 bases between. Written as DNA, the CDR3 is TGTGCCCGGGGACACCCGAACACTGAAGCTTTCTTT. Translating gives CARGHPNTEAFF.

The V call is TRBV11-2, the J call TRBJ1-3; D unresolved. Trimming removed 4 bases at V and 0 bases at J, with 4 bases between. Germline CDR1 is SGHAT and CDR2 is FQNNGV. The CDR3 has 13 residues. The CDR3 loop is CASSWASGNTIYF. CDR3 coding DNA: TGTGCCAGCAGCTGGGCCTCTGGAAACACCATATATTTT.

The chain carries TRBV19 and TRBJ2-6; 8 bases line up with TRBD1. In germline, CDR1 is LNHDA, CDR2 SQIVND (reference sequence). The CDR3 totals 15 residues. J lost 5 bases, V lost 3 bases, and 3 bases had no gene match. CDR3 DNA: TGTGCCAGTAGTATTCAGGGGGCAAGGGCCAACGTCCTGACTTTC. Amino acid sequence: CASSIQGARANVLTF.

Turning to this clone: The germline gene is not matched at one end of the junction; a read error may be the cause. In the same sample, other DNA sequences code for this CDR3. The genes are TRBV30 and TRBJ1-2; D remains unclear. The CDR3 has 16 amino acids. Germline V gene lookup returns CDR1 GTSNPN and CDR2 SVGIG (reference sequence). The CDR3 DNA sequence: TGCGCCTGGTTAGGAGTTACGGAGGGTGTAAACTATGGCTACACCTTC. Protein: CAWLGVTEGVNYGYTF.

The gene calls are TRBV7-2 and TRBJ1-2; 7 bases match TRBD1. V was pared by 1 base and J by 8 bases, with 4 bases of the junction left unmatched. This CDR3 is 13 amino acids long. The germline gives CDR1 SGHTA, CDR2 FQGNSA. CDR3 DNA sequence: TGTGCCAGCAGCTTAGAAAACAGGGGAGGCTACACCTTC. Translation: CASSLENRGGYTF.

V and J are TRBV6-6 and TRBJ2-2; TRBD2 is a possible D gene (7 bases). V lost 5 bases and J 1 base, leaving 14 bases between the germline ends. In germline, CDR1 is MNHNY, CDR2 SVGAGI (reference sequence). The CDR3 sequence is 16 residues long. CDR3: CASSPTRGGNTGELFF. Here the CDR3 DNA reads TGTGCCAGCAGTCCAACAAGGGGGGGGAACACCGGGGAGCTGTTTTTT.

With respect to this clone: Its ends do not fully match the called genes, so a read error is possible. The chain has TRBV5-6 and TRBJ2-7, with a tentative D call TRBD2 (6 bases). The CDR3 runs 12 residues. Germline-derived CDR1 and CDR2 are SGHDT and YYEEEE. The CDR3 DNA reads as TGTGCCAGCAGCTCACGGCGCCACGGCGGGGACTTC. Its protein product is CASSSRRHGGDF.

The CDR3 DNA is TGTGCCAGCAGCCAAGCCTGGAGGGGGTACTCCTACGAGCAGTACTTC. Amino acid sequence: CASSQAWRGYSYEQYF. The chain couples TRBV14 to TRBJ2-7, with D perhaps given as TRBD1 or TRBD2 (6 bases each). V was clipped by 1 base and J by 0 bases, with 13 bases between them. The germline gives CDR1 SGHDN, CDR2 FVKESK. There are 16 residues in the CDR3.

The V call is TRBV5-4, the J call TRBJ2-7; D is perhaps TRBD2 (6 bases). Germline loops: CDR1 SGHNT, CDR2 YYREEE (reference sequence). V lost 9 bases and J lost 7, with 17 bases in between. This CDR3 is 12 amino acids long. CDR3 sequence: CAIGTLDREQYF. CDR3 sequence (DNA): TGTGCCATCGGGACTCTAGATCGGGAGCAGTACTTC.

This chain connects TRBV6-5 to TRBJ1-2; D uncertain. The germline gives CDR1 MNHEY, CDR2 SVGAGI. V dropped 6 bases and J dropped 4 bases, with 12 bases sitting between them. This CDR3 comprises 13 residues. The CDR3 spells CASSEDTGYGYTF. CDR3 DNA: TGTGCCAGCAGCGAAGACACTGGCTATGGCTACACCTTC.

V usage is TRBV29-1 and J usage is TRBJ2-7; TRBD2 matches 15 bases. Germline assignment: CDR1 SQVTM and CDR2 ANQGSEA. Germline trimming cut 6 bases from V and 3 bases from J; bases unmatched to any gene: 9. The CDR3 loop spans 16 amino acids. The CDR3 nucleotides are TGCAGCGTGTCCCCGGGACTAGCGGGGGGCGACTACGAGCAGTACTTC. It encodes CSVSPGLAGGDYEQYF.

CDR3 nucleotides: TGCAGTGCCCGGCGGGGATATGAGCAGTTCTTC. This gives the protein CSARRGYEQFF. This chain connects TRBV20-1 to TRBJ2-1; a weak D match, TRBD2 (6 bases). The CDR3 sequence is 11 residues long. Trimming pared 6 bases from V and 8 bases from J, leaving 11 bases between. Germline V gene data show CDR1 as DFQATT and CDR2 as SNEGSKA (reference sequence).

The chain joins TRBV11-2 to TRBJ1-2; D not resolved. The CDR3 has 12 residues. Trimming removed 0 bases at V and 8 bases at J, with 7 bases between. Per the germline V gene, CDR1 is SGHAT and CDR2 is FQNNGV. CDR3 DNA: TGTGCCAGCAGCTTAGAGGGGTGGGGCTACACCTTC. Amino acids: CASSLEGWGYTF.

Only one count was recorded for this clone. The chain uses TRBV7-8 and TRBJ1-5; no reliable D call. The germline V gene encodes CDR1 SGHVS and CDR2 FQNEAQ. V was shortened by 5 bases and J by 7 bases, with 12 bases between the two germline ends. This CDR3 region has 13 residues. The CDR3: CASSPARKQPQHF. DNA of the CDR3: TGTGCCAGCAGCCCCGCCCGGAAACAGCCCCAGCATTTT.

For the CDR3, the DNA is TGTGCCAGCAGTAAGCGGGGGGCCCTTTTGGAGCAGTACTTC. Amino acid sequence: CASSKRGALLEQYF. This chain connects TRBV6-5 to TRBJ2-7; TRBD2 matches 9 bases. The V segment lost 5 bases and the J segment 7 bases; nucleotides outside the gene matches: 9. This CDR3 contains 14 residues. Looked up from germline, CDR1 is MNHEY and CDR2 is SVGAGI.

This clone came up once. V and J are TRBV5-8 and TRBJ2-2, with a weak D call TRBD2 (6 bases). V lost 7 bases and J lost 9, with 16 bases in between. This CDR3 is built from 13 residues. CDR1 SGHTS and CDR2 YDEGEE come from the germline V gene. CDR3 protein: CASHSGEFRELFF. Here the CDR3 DNA reads TGTGCCAGCCACTCGGGGGAGTTCCGGGAGCTGTTTTTT.

DNA for the CDR3: TGTGCCAGCTCTGCTGACAGGAGGGATGGCTACACCTTC. Protein sequence: CASSADRRDGYTF. The chain couples TRBV18 to TRBJ1-2; maybe TRBD1 (6 bases). With 6 bases removed from V and 6 bases from J, the gap between germline ends came to 14 bases. The CDR3 consists of 13 residues. In germline, CDR1 is KGHSH, CDR2 LQKENI.

This clone was detected only once. The chain recombines TRBV19 with TRBJ1-4; possible D gene TRBD1, 6 bases. There are 15 residues in the CDR3. CDR1 and CDR2 from the germline V gene are LNHDA and SQIVND (reference sequence). V lost 5 bases and J lost 5, with 15 bases in between. This chain's CDR3 is CASSQSGTQNEKLFF. The CDR3 region has the DNA TGTGCCAGTAGTCAATCCGGGACACAGAATGAAAAACTGTTTTTT.

J is TRBJ2-5 and V is TRBV7-2, with 9 bases matching TRBD1. Losses at the gene ends were 1 base for V and 5 bases for J; bases not matched to a gene: 5. The germline V gene has CDR1 SGHTA and CDR2 FQGNSA. The CDR3 extends over 15 amino acids. For the CDR3, the DNA is TGTGCCAGCAGCTTAGGGACAGGGGCATCGGAGACCCAGTACTTC. This translates into CASSLGTGASETQYF.

The chain has TRBV30 and TRBJ2-7; 11 bases match TRBD2. The V segment lost 2 bases and the J segment 7 bases; nucleotides outside the gene matches: 1. This CDR3 contains 12 residues. CDR1 and CDR2 from the germline V gene are GTSNPN and SVGIG (reference sequence). For the CDR3, the DNA is TGTGCCTGGAGTCGACTAGCGGGAGAGCAGTACTTC. It specifies CAWSRLAGEQYF.

This chain links TRBV5-1 with TRBJ2-3; 8 bases are a match to TRBD2. Trimming at V came to 4 bases and at J to 3 bases, leaving 7 bases not matched to a gene. Per germline, CDR1 SGHRS and CDR2 YFSETQ. This CDR3 comprises 15 residues. Written as DNA, the CDR3 is TGCGCCAGCAGCACGGGACTAGGAGGTACAGATACGCAGTATTTT. Encoded protein: CASSTGLGGTDTQYF.